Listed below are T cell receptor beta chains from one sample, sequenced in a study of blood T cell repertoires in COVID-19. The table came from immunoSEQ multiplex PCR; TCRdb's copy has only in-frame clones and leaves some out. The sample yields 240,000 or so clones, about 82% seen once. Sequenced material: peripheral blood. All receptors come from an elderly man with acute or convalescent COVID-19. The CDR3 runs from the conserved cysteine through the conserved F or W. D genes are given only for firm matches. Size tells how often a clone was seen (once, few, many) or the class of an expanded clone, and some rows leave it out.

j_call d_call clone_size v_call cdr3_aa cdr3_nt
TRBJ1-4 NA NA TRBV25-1 CASSNPGGPLEKLFF TGTGCCAGCAGTAACCCGGGAGGGCCGTTAGAAAAACTGTTTTTT
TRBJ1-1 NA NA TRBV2 CASSFYGRNTEAFF TGTGCCAGCAGTTTCTATGGGCGCAACACTGAAGCTTTCTTT
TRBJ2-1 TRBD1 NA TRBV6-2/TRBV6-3 CASSYDQRTGIYNEQFF TGTGCCAGCAGTTACGATCAACGGACAGGGATCTACAATGAGCAGTTCTTC
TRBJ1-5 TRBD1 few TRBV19 CATRQGDQPQHF TGTGCCACCCGACAGGGTGATCAGCCCCAGCATTTT
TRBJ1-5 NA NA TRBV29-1 CSVSDRNNQPQHF TGCAGCGTATCAGACAGAAACAATCAGCCCCAGCATTTT
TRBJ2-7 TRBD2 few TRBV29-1 CSVQAGGPNEQYF TGCAGCGTTCAAGCGGGAGGGCCCAACGAGCAGTACTTC
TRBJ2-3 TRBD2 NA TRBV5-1 CASRREGIYTPTDTQYF TGCGCCAGCAGACGGGAGGGTATTTATACTCCCACAGATACGCAGTATTTT
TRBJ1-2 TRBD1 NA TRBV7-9 CASSLATGAHGYTF TGTGCCAGCAGCTTAGCGACAGGGGCCCATGGCTACACCTTC
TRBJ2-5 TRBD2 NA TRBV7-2 CASSWTWTSVLETQYF TGTGCCAGCAGTTGGACATGGACTAGCGTTTTAGAGACCCAGTACTTC
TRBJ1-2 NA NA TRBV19 CASSIIGGQNYGYTF TGTGCCAGTAGTATAATAGGTGGACAGAACTATGGCTACACCTTC
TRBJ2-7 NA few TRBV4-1 CASSQEVGGPPFYEQYF TGCGCCAGCAGCCAAGAAGTTGGAGGGCCCCCTTTCTACGAGCAGTACTTC
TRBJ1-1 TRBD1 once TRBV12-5 CASATTGKGTEAFF TGTGCTAGTGCTACGACAGGGAAAGGGACTGAAGCTTTCTTT
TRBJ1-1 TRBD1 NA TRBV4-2 CASSLGQGDEAFF TGTGCCAGCAGCCTTGGACAGGGTGACGAAGCTTTCTTT
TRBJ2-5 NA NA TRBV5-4 CASSPVTGKETQYF TGTGCCAGCAGCCCTGTAACAGGGAAAGAGACCCAGTACTTC
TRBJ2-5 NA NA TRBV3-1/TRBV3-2 CASSPTTSQETQYF TGTGCCAGCAGCCCGACGACTAGTCAAGAGACCCAGTACTTC
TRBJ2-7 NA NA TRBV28 CASSRSQGFYEQYF TGTGCCAGTTCGAGGTCACAGGGATTTTACGAGCAGTACTTC
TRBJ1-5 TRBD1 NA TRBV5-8 CASSWGDRNQPQHF TGTGCCAGCAGCTGGGGGGACAGAAATCAGCCCCAGCATTTT
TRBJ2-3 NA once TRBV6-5 CASRRDTTDTQYF TGTGCCAGCAGACGGGACACCACAGATACGCAGTATTTT
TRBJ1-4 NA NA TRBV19 CASSEATNEKLFF TGTGCCAGTAGCGAGGCAACTAATGAAAAACTGTTTTTT
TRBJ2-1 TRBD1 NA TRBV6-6 CASSYSIGTGDEQFF TGTGCCAGCAGTTACTCTATAGGGACAGGGGATGAGCAGTTCTTC
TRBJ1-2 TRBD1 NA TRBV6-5 CATHRGHGYTF TGTGCCACACACAGGGGCCATGGCTACACCTTC
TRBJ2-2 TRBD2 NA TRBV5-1 CASSFSLAGGTNTGELFF TGCGCCAGCAGCTTTTCGCTAGCGGGAGGAACGAACACCGGGGAGCTGTTTTTT
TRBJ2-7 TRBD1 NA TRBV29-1 CSVVWAGGRSYF TGCAGCGTTGTGTGGGCAGGGGGTAGGTCGTACTTC
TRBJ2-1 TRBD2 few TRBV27 CASSFGLGGYNEQFF TGTGCCAGCAGTTTTGGACTAGGCGGCTACAATGAGCAGTTCTTC
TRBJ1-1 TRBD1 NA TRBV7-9 CASSFGQGVMNTEAFF TGTGCCAGCAGCTTCGGACAGGGTGTGATGAACACTGAAGCTTTCTTT
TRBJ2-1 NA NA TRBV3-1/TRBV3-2 CASSPTGLLSYNEQFF TGTGCCAGCAGCCCGACGGGACTTTTATCCTACAATGAGCAGTTCTTC
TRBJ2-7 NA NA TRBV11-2 CASSAGGLDEQYF TGTGCCAGCAGCGCCGGGGGGCTGGACGAGCAGTACTTC
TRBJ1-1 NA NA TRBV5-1 CASSRQGGGNTEAFF TGCGCCAGCAGCCGCCAGGGAGGAGGGAACACTGAAGCTTTCTTT
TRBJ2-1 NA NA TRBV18 CASSPRMGLTSYNEQFF TGTGCCAGCTCACCCCGTATGGGGCTGACCTCCTACAATGAGCAGTTCTTC
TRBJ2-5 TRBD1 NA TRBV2 CASRLPTGGAETQYF TGTGCCAGCAGGCTACCTACAGGGGGCGCCGAGACCCAGTACTTC
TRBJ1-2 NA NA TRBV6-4 CASSDAQGSYGYTF TGTGCCAGCAGTGACGCGCAGGGCAGTTATGGCTACACCTTC